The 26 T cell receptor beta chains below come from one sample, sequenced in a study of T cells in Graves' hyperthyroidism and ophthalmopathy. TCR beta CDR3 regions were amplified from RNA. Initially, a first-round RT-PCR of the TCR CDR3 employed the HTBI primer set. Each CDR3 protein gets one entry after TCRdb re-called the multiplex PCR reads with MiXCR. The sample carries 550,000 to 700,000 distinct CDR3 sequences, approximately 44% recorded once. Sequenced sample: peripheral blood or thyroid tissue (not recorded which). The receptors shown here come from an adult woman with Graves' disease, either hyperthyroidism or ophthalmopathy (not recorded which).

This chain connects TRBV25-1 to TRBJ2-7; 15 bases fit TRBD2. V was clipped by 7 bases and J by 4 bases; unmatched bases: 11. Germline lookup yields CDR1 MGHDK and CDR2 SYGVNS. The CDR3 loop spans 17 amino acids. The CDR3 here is CASKGLAGGPLQYEQYF. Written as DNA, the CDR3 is TGTGCCAGCAAAGGACTAGCGGGAGGGCCTCTCCAATACGAGCAGTACTTC.

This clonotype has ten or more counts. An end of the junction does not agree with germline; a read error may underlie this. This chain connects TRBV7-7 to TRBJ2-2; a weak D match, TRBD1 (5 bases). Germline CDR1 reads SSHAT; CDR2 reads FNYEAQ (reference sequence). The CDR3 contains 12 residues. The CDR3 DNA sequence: TGTGCTAGCAGCTCCAGGGCCGGGGAGCTGTTTTTT. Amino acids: CASSSRAGELFF.

The CDR3 region has the DNA TGCAGCGTTGAACTCTCTGGAAACACCATATATTTT. It encodes CSVELSGNTIYF. The chain combines TRBV29-1 with TRBJ1-3; D is unresolved. CDR1 is SQVTM and CDR2 is ANQGSEA in the germline V gene. Deletions cut 2 bases from V and 0 bases from J, with 2 bases between. The CDR3 sequence is 12 residues long. The entire variable domain, with the rest obtained from reference TRBV29-1 and TRBJ1-3, is as follows: SAVISQKPSRDICQRGTSLTIQCQVDSQVTMMFWYRQQPGQSLTLIATANQGSEATYESGFVIDKFPISRPNLTFSTLTVSNMSPEDSSIYLCSVELSGNTIYFGEGSWLTVV.

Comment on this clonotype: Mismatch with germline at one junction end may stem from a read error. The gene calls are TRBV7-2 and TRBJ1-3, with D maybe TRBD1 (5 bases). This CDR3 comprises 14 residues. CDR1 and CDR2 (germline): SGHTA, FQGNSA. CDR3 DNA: TGTGCCAGCGCGTTCGGGGGGTCTGGAAGCACCATATATTTT. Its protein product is CASAFGGSGSTIYF.

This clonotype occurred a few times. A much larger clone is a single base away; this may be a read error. The CDR3 spells CASSAGQGQETQYF. CDR3 nucleotides: TGTGCCAGCAGCGCCGGACAGGGACAAGAGACCCAGTACTTC. The V call is TRBV7-2, the J call TRBJ2-5; TRBD1 aligns across 8 bases. CDR3 length: 14 amino acids. J gave up 2 bases and V 5 bases, and 4 bases lay outside the gene matches. Germline CDR1 SGHTA, CDR2 FQGNSA. The full variable domain, its missing parts supplied by reference TRBV7-2 and TRBJ2-5, is GAGVSQSPSNKVTEKGKDVELRCDPISGHTALYWYRQSLGQGLEFLIYFQGNSAPDKSGLPSDRFSAERTGGSVSTLTIQRTQQEDSAVYLCASSAGQGQETQYFGPGTRLLVL.

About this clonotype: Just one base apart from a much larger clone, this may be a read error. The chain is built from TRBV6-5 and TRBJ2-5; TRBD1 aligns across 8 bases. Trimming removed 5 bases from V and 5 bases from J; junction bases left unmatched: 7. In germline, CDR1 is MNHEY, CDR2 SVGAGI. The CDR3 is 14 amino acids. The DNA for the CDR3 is TGTGCCAGCAGTCAAGGACAGGGAATTGAGACCCAGTACTTC. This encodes CASSQGQGIETQYF.

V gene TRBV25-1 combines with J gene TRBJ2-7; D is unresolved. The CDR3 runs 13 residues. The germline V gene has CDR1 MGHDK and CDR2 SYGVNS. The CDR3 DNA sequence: TGTGTCAGCAGTGAATTCCTGGGTAGCGAGCAGTACGTC. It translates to CVSSEFLGSEQYV.

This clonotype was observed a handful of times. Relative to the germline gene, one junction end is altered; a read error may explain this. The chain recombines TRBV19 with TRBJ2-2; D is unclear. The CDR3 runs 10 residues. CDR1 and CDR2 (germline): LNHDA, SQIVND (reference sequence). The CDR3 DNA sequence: TGTGCCAGCAGTATCGGGGAGCTGTTTTTT. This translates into CASSIGELFF.

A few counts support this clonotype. The CDR3 sequence is CASSEPRKGGYTIYF. The CDR3 DNA is TGTGCCAGCAGTGAACCCCGGAAGGGCGGGTACACCATATATTTT. The V gene is TRBV25-1, the J gene TRBJ1-3; D is uncertain. CDR3 length equals 15 residues. V was shortened by 2 bases and J by 8 bases, with 16 bases between the two germline ends. Germline CDR1 MGHDK, CDR2 SYGVNS.

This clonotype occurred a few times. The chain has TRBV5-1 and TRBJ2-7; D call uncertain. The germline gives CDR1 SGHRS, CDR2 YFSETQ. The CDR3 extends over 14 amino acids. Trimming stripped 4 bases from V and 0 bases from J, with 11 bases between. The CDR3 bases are TGCGCCAGCAGCCCTTCTTTTGCCTCCTACGAGCAGTACTTC. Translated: CASSPSFASYEQYF.

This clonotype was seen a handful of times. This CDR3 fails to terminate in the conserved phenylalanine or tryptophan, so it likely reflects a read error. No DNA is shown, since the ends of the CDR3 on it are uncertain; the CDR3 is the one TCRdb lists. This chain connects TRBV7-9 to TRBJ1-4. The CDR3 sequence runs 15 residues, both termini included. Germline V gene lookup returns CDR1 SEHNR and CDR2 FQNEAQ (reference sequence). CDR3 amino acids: CASSLQATYEQYFGP.

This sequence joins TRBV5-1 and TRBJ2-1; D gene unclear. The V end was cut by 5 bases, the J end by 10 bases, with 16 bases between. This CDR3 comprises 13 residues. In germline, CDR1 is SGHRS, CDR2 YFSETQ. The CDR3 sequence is CASSTGWGREQFF. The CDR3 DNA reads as TGCGCCAGCAGTACCGGTTGGGGTCGGGAGCAGTTCTTC.

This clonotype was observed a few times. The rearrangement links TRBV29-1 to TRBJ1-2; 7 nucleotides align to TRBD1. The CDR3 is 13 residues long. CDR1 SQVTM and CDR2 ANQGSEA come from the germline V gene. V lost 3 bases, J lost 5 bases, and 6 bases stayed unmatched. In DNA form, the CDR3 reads TGCAGCGTTGACAGTCCGGGACAGTATGGCTACACCTTC. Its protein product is CSVDSPGQYGYTF.

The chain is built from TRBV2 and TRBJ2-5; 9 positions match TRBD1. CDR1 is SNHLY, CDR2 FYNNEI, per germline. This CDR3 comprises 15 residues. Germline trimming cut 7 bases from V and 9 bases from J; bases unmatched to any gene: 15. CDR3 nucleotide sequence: TGTGCCAGCACTCGGACAGGGGCTGGCAATCAGCCCCAGTACTTC. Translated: CASTRTGAGNQPQYF.

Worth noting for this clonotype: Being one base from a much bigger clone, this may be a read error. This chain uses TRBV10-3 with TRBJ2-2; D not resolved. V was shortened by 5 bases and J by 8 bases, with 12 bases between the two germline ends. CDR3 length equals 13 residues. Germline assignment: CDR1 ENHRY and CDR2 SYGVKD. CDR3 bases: TGTGCCATCAGTTTTGACGTATTAGGGGAGCTGTTTTTT. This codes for CAISFDVLGELFF.

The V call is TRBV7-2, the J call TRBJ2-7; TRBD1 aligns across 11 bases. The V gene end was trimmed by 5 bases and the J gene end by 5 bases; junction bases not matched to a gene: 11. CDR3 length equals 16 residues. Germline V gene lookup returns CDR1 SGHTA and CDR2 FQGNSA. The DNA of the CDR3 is TGTGCCAGCAGCCTAACCTCCGGGACAGGGGGGCACGAGCAGTACTTC. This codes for CASSLTSGTGGHEQYF. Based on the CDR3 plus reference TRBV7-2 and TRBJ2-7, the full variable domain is GAGVSQSPSNKVTEKGKDVELRCDPISGHTALYWYRQSLGQGLEFLIYFQGNSAPDKSGLPSDRFSAERTGGSVSTLTIQRTQQEDSAVYLCASSLTSGTGGHEQYFGPGTRLTVT.

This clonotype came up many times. CDR3 bases: TGCGCCAGCAGTGAGGGCGGGAGCCGCTACGAGCAGTACTTC. It encodes CASSEGGSRYEQYF. The chain joins TRBV5-1 to TRBJ2-7; 7 bases are shared with TRBD2. Unmatched junction bases numbered 8, after V lost 5 bases and J lost 3 bases. The CDR3 totals 14 residues. Germline V gene sequence: CDR1 SGHRS, CDR2 YFSETQ.

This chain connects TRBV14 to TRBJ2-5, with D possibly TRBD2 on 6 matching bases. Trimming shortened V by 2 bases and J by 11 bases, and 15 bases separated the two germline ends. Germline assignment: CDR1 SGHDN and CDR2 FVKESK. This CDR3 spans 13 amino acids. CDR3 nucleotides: TGTGCCAGCAGCCAATATAGCGGAGATACGCAGTACTTC. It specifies CASSQYSGDTQYF. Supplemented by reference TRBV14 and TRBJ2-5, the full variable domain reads EAGVTQFPSHSVIEKGQTVTLRCDPISGHDNLYWYRRVMGKEIKFLLHFVKESKQDESGMPNNRFLAERTGGTYSTLKVQPAELEDSGVYFCASSQYSGDTQYFGPGTRLLVL.

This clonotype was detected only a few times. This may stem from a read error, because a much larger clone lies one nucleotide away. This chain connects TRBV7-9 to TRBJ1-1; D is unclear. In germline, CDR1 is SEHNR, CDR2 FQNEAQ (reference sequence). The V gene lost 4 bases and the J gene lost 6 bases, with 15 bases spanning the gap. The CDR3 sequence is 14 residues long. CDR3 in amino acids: CASSSAGLVAEAFF. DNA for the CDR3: TGTGCCAGCAGCTCTGCGGGGTTGGTCGCTGAAGCTTTCTTT.

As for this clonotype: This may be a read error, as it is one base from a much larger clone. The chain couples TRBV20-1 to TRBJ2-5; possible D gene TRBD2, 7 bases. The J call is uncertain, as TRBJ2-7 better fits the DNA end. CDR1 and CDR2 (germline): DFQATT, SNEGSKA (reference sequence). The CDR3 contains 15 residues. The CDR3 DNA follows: TGCAGTGCTAGCGGCGGGGGCCTTTTAACCTACGAGCAGTACTTC. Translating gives CSASGGGLLTYEQYF.

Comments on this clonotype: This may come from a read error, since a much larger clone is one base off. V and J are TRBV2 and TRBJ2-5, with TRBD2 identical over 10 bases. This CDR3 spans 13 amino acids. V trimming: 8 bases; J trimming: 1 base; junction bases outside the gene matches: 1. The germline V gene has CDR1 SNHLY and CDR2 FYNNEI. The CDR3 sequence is CASGLAAQETQYF. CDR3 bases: TGTGCCAGCGGACTAGCGGCCCAAGAGACCCAGTACTTC.

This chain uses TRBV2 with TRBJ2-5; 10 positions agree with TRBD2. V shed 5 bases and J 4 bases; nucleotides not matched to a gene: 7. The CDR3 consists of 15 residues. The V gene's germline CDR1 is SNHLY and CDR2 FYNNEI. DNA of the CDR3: TGTGCCAGCAGTCCCTCTAGCGGGAGTGGAGAGACCCAGTACTTC. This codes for CASSPSSGSGETQYF.

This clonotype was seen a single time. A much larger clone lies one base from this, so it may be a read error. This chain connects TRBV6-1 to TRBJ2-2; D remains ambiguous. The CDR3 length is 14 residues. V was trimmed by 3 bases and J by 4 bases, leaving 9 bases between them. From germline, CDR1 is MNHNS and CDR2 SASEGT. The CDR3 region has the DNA TGTGCCAGCAGTGACCGGCGTCTCACCGGGGAGCTGTTTTTT. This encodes CASSDRRLTGELFF.

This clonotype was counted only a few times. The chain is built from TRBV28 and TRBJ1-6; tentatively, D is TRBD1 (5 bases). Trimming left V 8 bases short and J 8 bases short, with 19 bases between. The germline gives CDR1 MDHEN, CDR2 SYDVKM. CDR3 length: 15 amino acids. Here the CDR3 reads CASARPRVLDSPLHF. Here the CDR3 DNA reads TGTGCCAGCGCTAGACCCAGGGTTTTGGATTCACCCCTCCACTTT.

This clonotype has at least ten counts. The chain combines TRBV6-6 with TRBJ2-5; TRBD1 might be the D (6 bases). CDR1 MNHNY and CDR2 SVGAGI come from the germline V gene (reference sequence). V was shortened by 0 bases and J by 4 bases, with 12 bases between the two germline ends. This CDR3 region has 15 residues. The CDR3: CASSYSAGVAETQYF. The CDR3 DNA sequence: TGTGCCAGCAGTTACTCAGCAGGGGTGGCAGAGACCCAGTACTTC.

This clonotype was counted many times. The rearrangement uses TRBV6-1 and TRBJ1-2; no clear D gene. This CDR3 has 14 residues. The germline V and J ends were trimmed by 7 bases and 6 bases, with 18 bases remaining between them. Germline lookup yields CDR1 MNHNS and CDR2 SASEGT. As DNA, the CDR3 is TGTGCCAGCATCCCGGCGGGCAGGTCGGATGGCTACACCTTC. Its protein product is CASIPAGRSDGYTF.